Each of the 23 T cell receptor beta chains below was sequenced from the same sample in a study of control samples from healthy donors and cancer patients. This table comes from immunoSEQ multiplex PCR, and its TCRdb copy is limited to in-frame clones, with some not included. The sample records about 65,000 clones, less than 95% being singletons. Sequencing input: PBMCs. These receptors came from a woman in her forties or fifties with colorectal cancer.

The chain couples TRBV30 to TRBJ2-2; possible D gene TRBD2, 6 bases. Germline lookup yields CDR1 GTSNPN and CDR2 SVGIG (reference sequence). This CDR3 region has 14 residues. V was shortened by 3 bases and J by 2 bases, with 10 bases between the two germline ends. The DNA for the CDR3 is TGTGCCTGGAGGCGGCGGGGTAACACCGGGGAGCTGTTTTTT. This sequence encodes CAWRRRGNTGELFF. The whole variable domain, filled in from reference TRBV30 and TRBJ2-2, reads SQTIHQWPATLVQPVGSPLSLECTVEGTSNPNLYWYRQAAGRGLQLLFYSVGIGQISSEVPQNLSASRPQDRQFILSSKKLLLSDSGFYLCAWRRRGNTGELFFGEGSRLTVL.

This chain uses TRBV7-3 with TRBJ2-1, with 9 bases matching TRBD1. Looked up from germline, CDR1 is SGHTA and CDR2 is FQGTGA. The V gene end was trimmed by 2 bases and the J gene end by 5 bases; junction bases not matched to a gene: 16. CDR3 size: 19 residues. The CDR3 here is CASSLRGDREFGNNNEQFF. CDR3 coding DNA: TGTGCCAGCAGCTTACGCGGGGACAGGGAATTTGGCAATAACAATGAGCAGTTCTTC.

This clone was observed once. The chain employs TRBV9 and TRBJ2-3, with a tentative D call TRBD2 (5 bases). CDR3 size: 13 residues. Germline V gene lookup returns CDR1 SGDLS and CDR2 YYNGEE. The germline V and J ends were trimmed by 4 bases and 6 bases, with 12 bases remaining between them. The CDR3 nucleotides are TGTGCCAGCAGCAGCGGTCCCCGGGATACGCAGTATTTT. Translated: CASSSGPRDTQYF.

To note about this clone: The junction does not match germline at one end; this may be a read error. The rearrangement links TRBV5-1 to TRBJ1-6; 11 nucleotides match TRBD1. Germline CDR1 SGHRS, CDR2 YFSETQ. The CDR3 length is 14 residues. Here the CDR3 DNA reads TGCGTCAGCAGCTTGGGGACAGGGGGTTCACCCCTCCACTTT. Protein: CVSSLGTGGSPLHF.

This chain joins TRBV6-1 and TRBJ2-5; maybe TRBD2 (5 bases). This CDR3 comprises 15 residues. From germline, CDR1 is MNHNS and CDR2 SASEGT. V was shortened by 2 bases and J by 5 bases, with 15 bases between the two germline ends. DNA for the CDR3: TGTGCCAGCAGTGAAAAGCGGCAGGCTAGGGAGACCCAGTACTTC. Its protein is CASSEKRQARETQYF.

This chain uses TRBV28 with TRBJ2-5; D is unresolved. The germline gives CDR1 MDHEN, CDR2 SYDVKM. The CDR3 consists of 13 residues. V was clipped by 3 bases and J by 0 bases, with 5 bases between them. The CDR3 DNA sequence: TGTGCCAGCAGTTTCTACCACCAAGAGACCCAGTACTTC. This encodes CASSFYHQETQYF.

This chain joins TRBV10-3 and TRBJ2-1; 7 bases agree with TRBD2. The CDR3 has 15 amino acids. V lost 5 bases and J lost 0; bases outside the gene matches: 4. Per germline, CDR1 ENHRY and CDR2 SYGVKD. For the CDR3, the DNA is TGTGCCATCAGTCGTCTAGCGGCCTCCTACAATGAGCAGTTCTTC. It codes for CAISRLAASYNEQFF.

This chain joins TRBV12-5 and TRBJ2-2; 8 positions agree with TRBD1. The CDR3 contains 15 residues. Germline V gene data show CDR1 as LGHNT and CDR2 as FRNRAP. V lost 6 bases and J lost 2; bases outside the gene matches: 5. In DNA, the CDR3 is TGTGCTAGTGGCCCGGACAGGGAAAACACCGGGGAGCTGTTTTTT. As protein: CASGPDRENTGELFF.

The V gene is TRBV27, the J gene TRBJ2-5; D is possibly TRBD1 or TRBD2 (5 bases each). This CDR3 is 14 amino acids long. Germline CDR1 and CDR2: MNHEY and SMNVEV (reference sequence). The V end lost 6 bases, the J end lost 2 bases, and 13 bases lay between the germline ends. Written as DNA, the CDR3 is TGTGCCAGCAGCTGGGGCGGGTCACAAGAGACCCAGTACTTC. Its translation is CASSWGGSQETQYF.

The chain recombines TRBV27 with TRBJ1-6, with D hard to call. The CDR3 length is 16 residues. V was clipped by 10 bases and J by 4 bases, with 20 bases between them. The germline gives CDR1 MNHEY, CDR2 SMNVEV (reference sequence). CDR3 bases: TGTGCCACCGCGCCGGTCAATCCGGGTTATAATTCACCCCTCCACTTT. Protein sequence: CATAPVNPGYNSPLHF.

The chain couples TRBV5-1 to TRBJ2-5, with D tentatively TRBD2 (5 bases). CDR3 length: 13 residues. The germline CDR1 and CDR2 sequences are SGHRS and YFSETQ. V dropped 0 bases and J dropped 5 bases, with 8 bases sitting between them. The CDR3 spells CASSLEASETQYF. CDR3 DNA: TGCGCCAGCAGCTTGGAAGCTAGCGAGACCCAGTACTTC.

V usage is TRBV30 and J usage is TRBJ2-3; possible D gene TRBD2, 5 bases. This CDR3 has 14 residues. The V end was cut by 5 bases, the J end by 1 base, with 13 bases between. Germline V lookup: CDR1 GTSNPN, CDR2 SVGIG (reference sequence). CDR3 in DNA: TGTGCCTGGTCGGGGAGAAGGGGCACAGATACGCAGTATTTT. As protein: CAWSGRRGTDTQYF. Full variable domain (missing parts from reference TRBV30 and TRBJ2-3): SQTIHQWPATLVQPVGSPLSLECTVEGTSNPNLYWYRQAAGRGLQLLFYSVGIGQISSEVPQNLSASRPQDRQFILSSKKLLLSDSGFYLCAWSGRRGTDTQYFGPGTRLTVL.

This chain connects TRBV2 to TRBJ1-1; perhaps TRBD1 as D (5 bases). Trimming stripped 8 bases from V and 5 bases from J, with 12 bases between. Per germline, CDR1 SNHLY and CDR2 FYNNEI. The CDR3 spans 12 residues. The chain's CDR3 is CASGREDTEAFF. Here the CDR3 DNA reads TGTGCCAGCGGCAGGGAGGATACTGAAGCTTTCTTT.

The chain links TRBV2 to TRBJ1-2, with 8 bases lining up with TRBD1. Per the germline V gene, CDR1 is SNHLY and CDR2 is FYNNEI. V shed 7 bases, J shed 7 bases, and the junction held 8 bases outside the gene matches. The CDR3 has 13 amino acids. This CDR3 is CASNVQGGSGYTF. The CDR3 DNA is TGTGCCAGCAACGTACAGGGGGGGTCTGGCTACACCTTC.

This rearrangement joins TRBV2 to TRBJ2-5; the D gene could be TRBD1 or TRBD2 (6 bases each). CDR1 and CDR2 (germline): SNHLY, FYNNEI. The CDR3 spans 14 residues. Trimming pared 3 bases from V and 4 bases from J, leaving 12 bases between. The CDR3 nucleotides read TGTGCCAGCAGTGAGGGCCGGGGGCGAGAGACCCAGTACTTC. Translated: CASSEGRGRETQYF.

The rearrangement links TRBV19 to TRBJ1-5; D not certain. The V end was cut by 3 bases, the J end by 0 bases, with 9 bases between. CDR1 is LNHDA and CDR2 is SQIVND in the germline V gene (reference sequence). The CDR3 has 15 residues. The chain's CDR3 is CASSIGRLSNQPQHF. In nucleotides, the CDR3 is TGTGCCAGTAGTATCGGCAGACTTAGCAATCAGCCCCAGCATTTT.

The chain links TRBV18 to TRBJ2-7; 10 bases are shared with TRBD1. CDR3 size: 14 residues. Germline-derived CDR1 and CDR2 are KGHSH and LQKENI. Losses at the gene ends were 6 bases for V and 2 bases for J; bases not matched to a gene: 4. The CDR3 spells CASSPGTGAYEQYF. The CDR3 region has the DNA TGTGCCAGCTCGCCCGGGACAGGGGCCTACGAGCAGTACTTC.

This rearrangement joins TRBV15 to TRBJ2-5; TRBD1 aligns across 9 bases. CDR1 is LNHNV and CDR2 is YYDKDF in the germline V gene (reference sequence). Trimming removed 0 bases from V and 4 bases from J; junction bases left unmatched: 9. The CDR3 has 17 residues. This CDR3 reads CATSRDPGQGWGETQYF. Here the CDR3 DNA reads TGTGCCACCAGCAGAGACCCAGGACAGGGGTGGGGAGAGACCCAGTACTTC.

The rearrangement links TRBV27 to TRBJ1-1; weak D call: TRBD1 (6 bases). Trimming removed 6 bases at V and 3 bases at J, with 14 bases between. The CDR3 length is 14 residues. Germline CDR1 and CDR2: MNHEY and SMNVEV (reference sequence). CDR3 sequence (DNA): TGTGCCAGCAGCTCGGACAGAGGCGACACTGAAGCTTTCTTT. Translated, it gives CASSSDRGDTEAFF.

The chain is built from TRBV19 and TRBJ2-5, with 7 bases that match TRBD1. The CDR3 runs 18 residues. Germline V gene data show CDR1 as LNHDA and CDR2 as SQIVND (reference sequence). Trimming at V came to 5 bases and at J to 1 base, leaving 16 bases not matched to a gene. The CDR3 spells CASSAGPYRGSFQETQYF. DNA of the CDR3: TGTGCCAGTAGTGCCGGACCTTACAGGGGCTCCTTCCAAGAGACCCAGTACTTC. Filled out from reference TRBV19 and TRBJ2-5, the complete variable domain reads DGGITQSPKYLFRKEGQNVTLSCEQNLNHDAMYWYRQDPGQGLRLIYYSQIVNDFQKGDIAEGYSVSREKKESFPLTVTSAQKNPTAFYLCASSAGPYRGSFQETQYFGPGTRLLVL.

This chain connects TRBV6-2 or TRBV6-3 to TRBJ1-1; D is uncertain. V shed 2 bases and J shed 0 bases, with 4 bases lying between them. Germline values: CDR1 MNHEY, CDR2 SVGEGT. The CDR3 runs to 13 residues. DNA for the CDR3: TGTGCCAGCAGTTACAGGGTGAACACTGAAGCTTTCTTT. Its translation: CASSYRVNTEAFF.

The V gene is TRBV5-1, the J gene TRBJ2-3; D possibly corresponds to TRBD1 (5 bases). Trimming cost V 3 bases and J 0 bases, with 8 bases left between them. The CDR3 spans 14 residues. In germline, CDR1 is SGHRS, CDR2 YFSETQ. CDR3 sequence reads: CASSSPGSTDTQYF. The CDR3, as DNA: TGCGCCAGCAGCTCCCCAGGGAGCACAGATACGCAGTATTTT. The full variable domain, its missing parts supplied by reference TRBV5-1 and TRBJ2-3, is KAGVTQTPRYLIKTRGQQVTLSCSPISGHRSVSWYQQTPGQGLQFLFEYFSETQRNKGNFPGRFSGRQFSNSRSEMNVSTLELGDSALYLCASSSPGSTDTQYFGPGTRLTVL.

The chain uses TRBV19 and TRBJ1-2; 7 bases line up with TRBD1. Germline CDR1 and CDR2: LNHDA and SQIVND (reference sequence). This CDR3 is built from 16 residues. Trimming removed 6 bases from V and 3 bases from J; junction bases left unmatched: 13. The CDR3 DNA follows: TGTGCCAGTAGCAAAAGAGCTACCGGACAGGACTATGGCTACACCTTC. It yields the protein CASSKRATGQDYGYTF.